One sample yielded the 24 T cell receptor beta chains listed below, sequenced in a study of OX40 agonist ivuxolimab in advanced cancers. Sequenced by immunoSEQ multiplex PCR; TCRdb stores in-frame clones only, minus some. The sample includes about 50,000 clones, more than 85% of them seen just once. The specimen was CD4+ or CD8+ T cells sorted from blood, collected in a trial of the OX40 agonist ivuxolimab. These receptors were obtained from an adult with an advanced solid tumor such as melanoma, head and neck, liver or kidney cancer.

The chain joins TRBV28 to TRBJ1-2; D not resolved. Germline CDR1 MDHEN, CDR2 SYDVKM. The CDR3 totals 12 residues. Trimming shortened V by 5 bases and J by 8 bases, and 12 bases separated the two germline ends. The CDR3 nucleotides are TGTGCCAGCAGTCCCGATCCTAGGGGCTACACCTTC. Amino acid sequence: CASSPDPRGYTF.

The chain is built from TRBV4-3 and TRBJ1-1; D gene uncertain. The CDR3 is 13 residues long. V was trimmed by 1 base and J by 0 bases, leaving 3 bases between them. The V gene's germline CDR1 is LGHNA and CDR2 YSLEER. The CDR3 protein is CASSQVLNTEAFF. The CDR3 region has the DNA TGCGCCAGCAGCCAAGTACTGAACACTGAAGCTTTCTTT.

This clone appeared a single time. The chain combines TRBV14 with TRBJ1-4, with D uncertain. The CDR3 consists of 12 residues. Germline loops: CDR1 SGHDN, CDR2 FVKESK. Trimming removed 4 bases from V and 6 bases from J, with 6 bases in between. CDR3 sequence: CASSRAYEKLFF. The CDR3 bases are TGTGCCAGCAGCCGAGCATATGAAAAACTGTTTTTT.

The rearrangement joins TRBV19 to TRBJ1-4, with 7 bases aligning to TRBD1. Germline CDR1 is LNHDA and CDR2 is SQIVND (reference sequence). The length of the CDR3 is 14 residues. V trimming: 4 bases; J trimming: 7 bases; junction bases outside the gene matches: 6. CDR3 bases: TGTGCCAGTAGTACCAGACAGGGAAGTGAAAAACTGTTTTTT. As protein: CASSTRQGSEKLFF.

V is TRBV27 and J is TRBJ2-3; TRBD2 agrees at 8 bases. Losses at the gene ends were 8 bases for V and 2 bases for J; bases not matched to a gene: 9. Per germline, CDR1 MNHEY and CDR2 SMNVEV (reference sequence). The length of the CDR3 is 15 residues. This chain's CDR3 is CASFKREPSTDTQYF. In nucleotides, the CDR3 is TGTGCCAGCTTCAAGCGGGAGCCCTCCACAGATACGCAGTATTTT.

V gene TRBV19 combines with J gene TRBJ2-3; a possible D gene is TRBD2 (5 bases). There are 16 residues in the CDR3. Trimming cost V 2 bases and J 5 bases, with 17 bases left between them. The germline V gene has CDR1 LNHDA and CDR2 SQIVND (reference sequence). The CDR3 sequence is CASSISGGHRQDTQYF. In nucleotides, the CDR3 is TGTGCCAGTAGTATAAGTGGAGGTCATCGCCAAGATACGCAGTATTTT.

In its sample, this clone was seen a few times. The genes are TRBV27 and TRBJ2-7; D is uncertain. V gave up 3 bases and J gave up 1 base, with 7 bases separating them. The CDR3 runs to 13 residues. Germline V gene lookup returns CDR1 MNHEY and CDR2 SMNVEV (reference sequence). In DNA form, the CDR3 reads TGTGCCAGCAGTTTGGCCATGTCCTACGAGCAGTACTTC. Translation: CASSLAMSYEQYF.

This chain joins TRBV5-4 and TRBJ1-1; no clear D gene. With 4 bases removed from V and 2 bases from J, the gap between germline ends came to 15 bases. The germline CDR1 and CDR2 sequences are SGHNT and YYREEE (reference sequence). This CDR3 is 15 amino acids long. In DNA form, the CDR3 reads TGTGCCAGCAGCGTGGACCGAATCGGCAACACTGAAGCTTTCTTT. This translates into CASSVDRIGNTEAFF.

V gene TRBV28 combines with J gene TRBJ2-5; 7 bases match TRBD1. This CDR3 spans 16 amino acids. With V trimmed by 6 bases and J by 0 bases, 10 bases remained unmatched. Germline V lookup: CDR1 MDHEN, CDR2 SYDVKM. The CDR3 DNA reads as TGTGCCAGCAGCGCAACCGGGACAGTGTACCAAGAGACCCAGTACTTC. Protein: CASSATGTVYQETQYF.

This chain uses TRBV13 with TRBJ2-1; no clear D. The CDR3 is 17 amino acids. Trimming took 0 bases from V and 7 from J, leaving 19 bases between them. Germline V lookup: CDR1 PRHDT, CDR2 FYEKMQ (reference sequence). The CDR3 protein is CASSLGLLGILSNEQFF. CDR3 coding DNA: TGTGCCAGCAGCTTAGGCCTTTTGGGGATTCTGTCGAATGAGCAGTTCTTC. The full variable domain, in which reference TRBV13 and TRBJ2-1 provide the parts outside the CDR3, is AAGVIQSPRHLIKEKRETATLKCYPIPRHDTVYWYQQGPGQDPQFLISFYEKMQSDKGSIPDRFSAQQFSDYHSELNMSSLELGDSALYFCASSLGLLGILSNEQFFGPGTRLTVL.

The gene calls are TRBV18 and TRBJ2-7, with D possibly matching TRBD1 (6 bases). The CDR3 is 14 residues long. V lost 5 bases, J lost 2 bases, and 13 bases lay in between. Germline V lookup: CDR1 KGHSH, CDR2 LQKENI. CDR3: CASSGQKRPYEQYF. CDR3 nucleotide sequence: TGTGCCAGCTCAGGACAGAAAAGGCCCTACGAGCAGTACTTC.

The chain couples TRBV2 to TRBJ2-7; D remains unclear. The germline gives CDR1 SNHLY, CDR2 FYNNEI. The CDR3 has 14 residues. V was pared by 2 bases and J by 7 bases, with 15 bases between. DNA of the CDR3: TGTGCCAGCAGTGAATTCATTGGGGTAGAAGAGCAGTACTTC. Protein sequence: CASSEFIGVEEQYF. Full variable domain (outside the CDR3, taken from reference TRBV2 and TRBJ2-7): EPEVTQTPSHQVTQMGQEVILRCVPISNHLYFYWYRQILGQKVEFLVSFYNNEISEKSEIFDDQFSVERPDGSNFTLKIRSTKLEDSAMYFCASSEFIGVEEQYFGPGTRLTVT.

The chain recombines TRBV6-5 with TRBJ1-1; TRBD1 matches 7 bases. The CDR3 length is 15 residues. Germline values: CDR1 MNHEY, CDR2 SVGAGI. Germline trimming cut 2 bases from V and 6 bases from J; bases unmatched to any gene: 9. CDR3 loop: CASSYLTGEVSEAFF. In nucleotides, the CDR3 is TGTGCCAGCAGTTACCTCACAGGGGAGGTATCTGAAGCTTTCTTT.

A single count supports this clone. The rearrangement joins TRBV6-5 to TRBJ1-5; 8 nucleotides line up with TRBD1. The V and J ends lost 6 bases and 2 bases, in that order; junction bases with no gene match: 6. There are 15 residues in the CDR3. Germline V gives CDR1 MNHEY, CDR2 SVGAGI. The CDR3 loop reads CASSGDRRGNQPQHF. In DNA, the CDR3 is TGTGCCAGCAGCGGGGACAGGAGGGGCAATCAGCCCCAGCATTTT.

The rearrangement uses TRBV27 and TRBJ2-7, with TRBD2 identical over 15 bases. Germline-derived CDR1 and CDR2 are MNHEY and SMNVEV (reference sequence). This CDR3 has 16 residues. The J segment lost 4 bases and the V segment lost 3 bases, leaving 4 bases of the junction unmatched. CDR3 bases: TGTGCCAGCAGTTTCGGACTAGCGGGAGGGCCATACGAGCAGTACTTC. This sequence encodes CASSFGLAGGPYEQYF.

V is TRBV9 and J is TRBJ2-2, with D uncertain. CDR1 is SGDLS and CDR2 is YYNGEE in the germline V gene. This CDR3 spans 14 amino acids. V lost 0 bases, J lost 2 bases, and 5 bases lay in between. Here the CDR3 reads CASSVVANTGELFF. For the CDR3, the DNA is TGTGCCAGCAGCGTAGTAGCTAACACCGGGGAGCTGTTTTTT.

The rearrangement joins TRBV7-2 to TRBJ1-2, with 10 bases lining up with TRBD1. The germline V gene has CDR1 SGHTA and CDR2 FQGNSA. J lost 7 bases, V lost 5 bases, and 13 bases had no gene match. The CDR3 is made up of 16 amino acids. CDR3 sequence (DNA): TGTGCCAGCAGCCCCGGGACAGGGGTTGATATGAGTGGCTACACCTTC. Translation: CASSPGTGVDMSGYTF.

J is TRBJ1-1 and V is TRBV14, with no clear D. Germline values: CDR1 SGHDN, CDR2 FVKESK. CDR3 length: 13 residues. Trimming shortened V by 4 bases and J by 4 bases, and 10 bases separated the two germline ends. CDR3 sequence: CASSLGPSTEAFF. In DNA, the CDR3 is TGTGCCAGCAGCCTAGGACCAAGCACTGAAGCTTTCTTT.

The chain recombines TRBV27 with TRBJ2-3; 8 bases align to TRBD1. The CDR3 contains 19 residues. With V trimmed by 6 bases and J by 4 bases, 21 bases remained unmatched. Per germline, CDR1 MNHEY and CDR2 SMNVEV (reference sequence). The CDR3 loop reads CASRFDTRQGRVRADTQYF. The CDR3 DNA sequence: TGTGCCAGCAGATTTGACACAAGACAGGGGCGGGTGAGGGCAGATACGCAGTATTTT.

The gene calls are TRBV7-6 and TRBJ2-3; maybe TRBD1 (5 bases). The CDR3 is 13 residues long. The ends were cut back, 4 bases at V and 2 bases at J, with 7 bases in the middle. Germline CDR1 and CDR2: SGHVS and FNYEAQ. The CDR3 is CASSSQATDTQYF. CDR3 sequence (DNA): TGTGCCAGCAGCTCACAGGCCACAGATACGCAGTATTTT.

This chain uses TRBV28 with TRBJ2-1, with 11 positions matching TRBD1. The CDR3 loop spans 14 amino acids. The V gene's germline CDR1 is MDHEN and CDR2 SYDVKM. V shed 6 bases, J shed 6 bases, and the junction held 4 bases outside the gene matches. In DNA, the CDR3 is TGTGCCAGCAGGGGCGGGACAGGGGGCAATGAGCAGTTCTTC. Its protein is CASRGGTGGNEQFF. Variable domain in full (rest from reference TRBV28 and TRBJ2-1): DVKVTQSSRYLVKRTGEKVFLECVQDMDHENMFWYRQDPGLGLRLIYFSYDVKMKEKGDIPEGYSVSREKKERFSLILESASTNQTSMYLCASRGGTGGNEQFFGPGTRLTVL.

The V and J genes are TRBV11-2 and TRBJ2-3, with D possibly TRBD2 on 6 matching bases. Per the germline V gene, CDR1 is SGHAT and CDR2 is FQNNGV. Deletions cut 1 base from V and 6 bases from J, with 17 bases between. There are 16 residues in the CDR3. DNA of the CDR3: TGTGCCAGCAGCTTAGGGGCACTAGCTTCTGCGGATACGCAGTATTTT. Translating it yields CASSLGALASADTQYF.

The CDR3 sequence is CASSARDMRYF. In DNA, the CDR3 is TGTGCCAGCAGCGCTCGGGATATGCGGTACTTC. The rearrangement uses TRBV21-1 and TRBJ2-7; the table's TRBD2 call for D was not verified on the DNA. TRBV21-1 is listed as a pseudogene. The CDR3 length is 11 residues.

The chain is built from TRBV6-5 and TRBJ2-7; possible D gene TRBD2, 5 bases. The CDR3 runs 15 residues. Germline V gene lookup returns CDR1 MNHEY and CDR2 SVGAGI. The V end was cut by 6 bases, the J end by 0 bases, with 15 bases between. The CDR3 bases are TGTGCCAGCAGCGCAGACCGGGATAGCTCCTACGAGCAGTACTTC. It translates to CASSADRDSSYEQYF.